These 10 T cell receptor beta chains share one sample of origin, sequenced in a study of Ad26.COV2.S vaccination and SARS-CoV-2 variants. Indicated treatment: 15 to 20 received Ad26.COV2.S at low or high dose, single or two shots; about five received placebo; per-sample allocation not given. The study sampled participants on day 63 after the first vaccine or placebo injection. Repertoires were generated with immunoSEQ multiplex PCR, while TCRdb's copy carries only in-frame clones and drops some. The data hold around 340,000 clones, with 70% to 90% observed a single time. Sequenced material: peripheral blood, taken in a trial of Ad26.COV2.S vaccine versus placebo. These receptors came from a person between 18 and 60 years old who received the Ad26.COV2.S COVID-19 vaccine or a placebo.

This chain links TRBV11-2 with TRBJ1-2; possibly TRBD1 for D (5 bases). The V end was cut by 5 bases, the J end by 3 bases, with 16 bases between. Germline V gene sequence: CDR1 SGHAT, CDR2 FQNNGV. CDR3 length: 15 amino acids. DNA for the CDR3: TGTGCCAGCAGCCGTATTCAAGGGGCTGACTATGGCTACACCTTC. The encoded protein is CASSRIQGADYGYTF.

V is TRBV28 and J is TRBJ2-3; D is ambiguous. The CDR3 is 14 amino acids. The V end lost 3 bases, the J end lost 0 bases, and 7 bases lay between the germline ends. Looked up from germline, CDR1 is MDHEN and CDR2 is SYDVKM. The CDR3 region has the DNA TGTGCCAGCAGTTTGACGGGTAGCACAGATACGCAGTATTTT. Its protein product is CASSLTGSTDTQYF.

The chain couples TRBV11-3 to TRBJ2-1; TRBD1 matches 9 bases. CDR3 size: 15 residues. Germline loops: CDR1 SGHNT, CDR2 YENEEA. Unmatched junction bases numbered 4, after V lost 2 bases and J lost 5 bases. The CDR3 loop is CASSLRGTGNNEQFF. The CDR3 nucleotides are TGTGCCAGCAGCTTAAGGGGGACAGGGAACAATGAGCAGTTCTTC.

The CDR3 DNA follows: TGTGCCAGCAGTTTGCGGGATGAGCAGTTCTTC. Translated, it gives CASSLRDEQFF. This chain joins TRBV12-3 or TRBV12-4 and TRBJ2-1; perhaps TRBD2 as D (5 bases). The CDR3 has 11 amino acids. With 3 bases removed from V and 8 bases from J, the gap between germline ends came to 5 bases.

The CDR3 bases are TGTGCCAGCAGCCCCCTAACGGGGCAAGAGACCCAGTACTTC. Translated: CASSPLTGQETQYF. V and J are TRBV7-8 and TRBJ2-5; possible D gene TRBD2, 5 bases. From germline, CDR1 is SGHVS and CDR2 FQNEAQ. The CDR3 is made up of 14 amino acids. V lost 5 bases, J lost 2 bases, and 12 bases lay in between.

The J gene is TRBJ1-2, the V gene TRBV12-3 or TRBV12-4; D uncertain. Trimming took off 3 bases at V and 2 bases at J, with 7 bases between the two ends. The CDR3 length is 13 residues. CDR3 sequence reads: CASSLGLNYGYTF. In DNA, the CDR3 is TGTGCCAGCAGTTTGGGCCTGAACTATGGCTACACCTTC.

The J gene is TRBJ2-3, the V gene TRBV2; D gene unclear. V shed 4 bases and J shed 5 bases, with 10 bases lying between them. Germline CDR1 SNHLY, CDR2 FYNNEI. The CDR3 loop spans 13 amino acids. The DNA for the CDR3 is TGTGCCAGCAGTGTAAGGGCTTTAGATACGCAGTATTTT. It encodes CASSVRALDTQYF.

V usage is TRBV5-6 and J usage is TRBJ2-1, with TRBD2 as a possible D gene (5 bases). The CDR3 totals 14 residues. CDR1 and CDR2 from the germline V gene are SGHDT and YYEEEE. V lost 0 bases and J 3 bases, leaving 7 bases between the germline ends. The CDR3: CASSLGTVYNEQFF. Here the CDR3 DNA reads TGTGCCAGCAGCTTGGGGACTGTCTACAATGAGCAGTTCTTC. Combining the CDR3 with reference TRBV5-6 and TRBJ2-1 gives the whole variable domain DAGVTQSPTHLIKTRGQQVTLRCSPKSGHDTVSWYQQALGQGPQFIFQYYEEEERQRGNFPDRFSGHQFPNYSSELNVNALLLGDSALYLCASSLGTVYNEQFFGPGTRLTVL.

The DNA for the CDR3 is TGTGCCAGCAGTGATGGGACTAGCGGGGGGGGGACCCAGTACTTC. The encoded protein is CASSDGTSGGGTQYF. This rearrangement joins TRBV2 to TRBJ2-5, with 16 positions matching TRBD2. Trimming at V came to 3 bases and at J to 7 bases, leaving 2 bases not matched to a gene. Germline loops: CDR1 SNHLY, CDR2 FYNNEI. This CDR3 contains 15 residues.

This chain uses TRBV29-1 with TRBJ2-7; weak D call: TRBD1 (7 bases). Looked up from germline, CDR1 is SQVTM and CDR2 is ANQGSEA. CDR3 length equals 13 residues. V lost 5 bases to trimming and J lost 2 bases, with 13 bases between them. CDR3 nucleotides: TGCAGCGTTAGGGACAGCGGGCCCTACGAGCAGTACTTC. This gives the protein CSVRDSGPYEQYF.